A selection of T cell receptor beta chains follows, all from one sample in a study of blood T cell repertoires in COVID-19. Assay: immunoSEQ multiplex PCR; the TCRdb copy retains only in-frame clones and omits some. The top ten clones hold 1.5% to 2% of a sample with about 220,000 clones, about 90% of them seen once. Material for sequencing was peripheral blood. These receptor sequences come from a man aged 40-55 years with active or convalescent COVID-19. Both conserved end residues are part of each CDR3. A D gene is named only where the DNA matches it firmly. Clone size is shown for a subset of rows, as once, few, many or a class of expanded clone.

TRBJ1-1 . . TRBV28 TGTGCCAGCAGCCTCTCCGCCTTGACAGGGAACACTGAAGCTTTCTTT CASSLSALTGNTEAFF
TRBJ1-1 . . TRBV28 TGTGCCAGCAGTTTATCTTCAGAGAACACTGAAGCTTTCTTT CASSLSSENTEAFF
TRBJ1-3 few . TRBV10-1 TGCGCCAGCAGCCCGGCGAGGGCTGGAAACACCATATATTTT CASSPARAGNTIYF
TRBJ2-7 . TRBD1 TRBV5-6 TGTGCCAGCAGCTTCCTCGGGACAGGGCACTACGAGCAGTACTTC CASSFLGTGHYEQYF
TRBJ2-7 . . TRBV5-6 TGTGCCAGCAGTTCAGGGGTAGGGTACGAGCAGTACTTC CASSSGVGYEQYF
TRBJ2-7 . . TRBV6-6 TGTGCCAGCAGGCCCCAGGCGACAATCTCCTACGAGCAGTACTTC CASRPQATISYEQYF
TRBJ2-5 . TRBD1 TRBV5-5 TGTGCCAGCAGCTCCGGGACAGGGGGCGCAGAGACCCAGTACTTC CASSSGTGGAETQYF
TRBJ2-1 . TRBD1 TRBV7-3 TGTGCCAGCAGCTGGACAGGGTCCTACAATGAGCAGTTCTTC CASSWTGSYNEQFF
TRBJ1-1 . TRBD1 TRBV3-1/TRBV3-2 TGTGCCAGCAGCCAAACCACAGGGGGCACTGAAGCTTTCTTT CASSQTTGGTEAFF
TRBJ1-6 . TRBD1 TRBV5-1 TGCGCCAGCAGCTCGACAGGGGTGAATTCACCCCTCCACTTT CASSSTGVNSPLHF
TRBJ2-7 . . TRBV2 TGTGCCAGCAGTGAGCTAAGAGGCGAGCAGTACTTC CASSELRGEQYF
TRBJ1-1 . . TRBV5-1 TGCGCCAGCAGCCGCCTAGGGGAAATGAACACTGAAGCTTTCTTT CASSRLGEMNTEAFF
TRBJ1-5 . . TRBV28 TGTGCCAGCAGTTTTGTGGCAGGGTTGCATTTT CASSFVAGLHF
TRBJ1-5 . . TRBV5-6 TGTGCCAGCAGCTTGGTAGATCAGCCCCAGCATTTT CASSLVDQPQHF
TRBJ1-1 few TRBD1 TRBV3-1/TRBV3-2 TGTGCCAGCAGCCACCTCCGGGACAGACTTCGGAACACTGAAGCTTTCTTT CASSHLRDRLRNTEAFF
TRBJ2-7 . . TRBV3-1/TRBV3-2 TGTGCCAGCAGCCGAGATACTCCCAGGGAAATCTCCTACGAGCAGTACTTC CASSRDTPREISYEQYF
TRBJ2-1 few . TRBV5-4 TGTGCCAGCAGCTTGAGAATGGGCAGCATCTACAATGAGCAGTTCTTC CASSLRMGSIYNEQFF
TRBJ1-2 . TRBD1 TRBV28 TGTGCCAGCACTGCGACAGGGGAAAGTTATGGCTACACCTTC CASTATGESYGYTF
TRBJ1-1 . TRBD1 TRBV5-1 TGCGCCAGCAGCTTGCTACCACCGGGACAGTCGAACACTGAAGCTTTCTTT CASSLLPPGQSNTEAFF
TRBJ1-3 . . TRBV30 TGTGCCTGGAACGCAGTGTCTGGAAACACCATATATTTT CAWNAVSGNTIYF
TRBJ1-2 once TRBD1 TRBV10-3 TGTGCCACCCCGGGACAGGGCTATGGCTACACCTTC CATPGQGYGYTF
TRBJ1-6 . . TRBV3-1/TRBV3-2 TGTGCCAGCAGCCCCGGCTGGGACTATTCACCCCTCCACTTT CASSPGWDYSPLHF
TRBJ2-7 . TRBD2 TRBV20-1 TGCAGTGCTAGTAGGTTTGCGGGAGGGCGTTACGAGCAGTACTTC CSASRFAGGRYEQYF
TRBJ2-5 . TRBD2 TRBV10-3 TGTGCCATCAGTGAAGGGACTAGCGGGAGTTGGGAGACCCAGTACTTC CAISEGTSGSWETQYF
TRBJ1-5 . TRBD1 TRBV5-6 TGTGCCAGCAGCTTCAGGGGGCTAGGTCAGCCCCAGCATTTT CASSFRGLGQPQHF
TRBJ2-7 . . TRBV7-9 TGTGCCAGCAGCTCCCGGGGACTTCTTGGGGAGCAGTACTTC CASSSRGLLGEQYF
TRBJ1-5 . . TRBV5-1 TGCGCCAGCAGTTATGTAGGCGGGAATCAGCCCCAGCATTTT CASSYVGGNQPQHF
TRBJ2-7 . . TRBV27 TGTGCCAGCAGTCCCCGTAGCTCCTACGAGCAGTACTTC CASSPRSSYEQYF
TRBJ1-5 . . TRBV3-1/TRBV3-2 TGTGCCAGCAGCCTCCGGGACACCCCGAGGCAGCCCCAGCATTTT CASSLRDTPRQPQHF
TRBJ2-7 . TRBD1 TRBV9 TGTGCCAGCAGCGTAGAGGACAGGGCCTACGAGCAGTACTTC CASSVEDRAYEQYF
TRBJ2-7 once TRBD1 TRBV7-9 TGTGCCAGCAGCTTTTGGACAGGGGGCAGGTACGAGCAGTACTTC CASSFWTGGRYEQYF
TRBJ1-2 . . TRBV27 TGTGCCAGCAGTCCCTCCGGGGGGGTCGGCTACACCTTC CASSPSGGVGYTF
TRBJ1-2 . TRBD1 TRBV5-1 TGCGCCAGCAGCGGGGACGGGACAGGCTATGGCTACACCTTC CASSGDGTGYGYTF
TRBJ2-1 once TRBD2 TRBV5-1 TGCGCCAGCAGCTCGACTAGCACCTACAATGAGCAGTTCTTC CASSSTSTYNEQFF
TRBJ1-1 . . TRBV5-4 TGTGCCAGCAGCGATATAGGGGTTGGCACTGAAGCTTTCTTT CASSDIGVGTEAFF
TRBJ1-3 . TRBD1 TRBV5-4 TGTGCCAGCAGCTTTGCGGGACAGGGGAGAAACACCATATATTTT CASSFAGQGRNTIYF
TRBJ2-7 . TRBD2 TRBV14 TGTGCCAGCAGCCAAGTTAGGAGCCAGGTAGCGGGTATCCTCTACGAGCAGTACTTC CASSQVRSQVAGILYEQYF
TRBJ2-1 . . TRBV4-1 TGCGCCAGCAGCCAAGAGAGGCCTAACTGGATGGATGAGCAGTTCTTC CASSQERPNWMDEQFF
TRBJ2-7 once . TRBV6-5 TGTGCCAGCAGTTACGCGGGACGGGGCTACGAGCAGTACTTC CASSYAGRGYEQYF
TRBJ1-1 once . TRBV7-9 TGTGCCAGCAGCTTAGTCCGTGTTCAGGGGCTGGGCACTGAAGCTTTCTTT CASSLVRVQGLGTEAFF
TRBJ2-2 few . TRBV28 TGTGCCAGCAGTTTATGGGACAGAACCGGGGAGCTGTTTTTT CASSLWDRTGELFF
TRBJ1-5 once . TRBV6-5 TGTGCCAGCAGTCGGGGGAGGTGGGTAAATCAGCCCCAGCATTTT CASSRGRWVNQPQHF
TRBJ2-1 . . TRBV28 TGTGCCAGCAGTTCCCCAGGGGGTAGCGGGGCATACAATGAGCAGTTCTTC CASSSPGGSGAYNEQFF
TRBJ1-6 . TRBD1 TRBV11-2 TGTGCCAGCAGCTTAGAGGCAGGGGGGAATTCACCCCTCCACTTT CASSLEAGGNSPLHF
TRBJ1-4 . TRBD1 TRBV29-1 TGCAGCGTTGAAGGACAGGGAGGTGAAAAACTGTTTTTT CSVEGQGGEKLFF
TRBJ1-1 . TRBD1 TRBV19 TGTGCCAGTAGTATATCGGCAGGGGGGAACACTGAAGCTTTCTTT CASSISAGGNTEAFF
TRBJ2-3 . . TRBV7-8 TGTGCCAGCAGCCGTCCGGTGGATACGCAGTATTTT CASSRPVDTQYF